This T cell receptor beta chain originates from a study of T-cell reconstitution after alpha-beta-depleted transplantation in children. There are 14 residues in the CDR3. Germline V gene data show CDR1 as SGHDT and CDR2 as YYEEEE. V dropped 0 bases and J dropped 5; count of bases not matched to a gene: 0. Unique molecular identifiers were incorporated during preparation of the TCRbeta library. TCRdb fed the PCR reads into MiXCR, producing one record per CDR3 protein. The data hold 150,000 to 250,000 distinct CDR3 sequences, with just over 14% observed a single time. Sequenced material: PBMCs from the stem cell graft donor, taken from the stem cell graft. The chain employs TRBV5-6 and TRBJ2-5; 11 bases map to TRBD2. This receptor was obtained from a human donor who donated a stem cell graft to a child with acute lymphoblastic leukemia. DNA of the CDR3: TGTGCCAGCAGCTTGGCTAGCGGGAGGGAGACCCAGTACTTC. It codes for CASSLASGRETQYF.